This TCR beta chain was captured in a study of shared clonotypes between healthy human individuals. Between the trimmed V and J ends, which lost 4 bases and 0 bases, there was a span of 6 bases. This CDR3 has 13 residues. In germline, CDR1 is SGHTA, CDR2 FQGTGA. The data were produced by immunoSEQ multiplex PCR, yet TCRdb's version contains in-frame clones alone and is incomplete. This table holds roughly 1,000,000 clones, 78% found once. This chain connects TRBV7-3 to TRBJ1-2; D ambiguous. The clonotype originates from a man between 18 and 29 years old in good health. Some clones in this sample may be carry-over from other donors' samples. Specimen: memory CD4+ T cells from PBMCs. As for subset: CD45RA-negative fraction. The CDR3 sequence is CASSSGPNYGYTF. CDR3 coding DNA: TGTGCCAGCAGCTCCGGGCCTAACTATGGCTACACCTTC.